The rows below give T cell receptor beta chains drawn from one sample of a study of blood T cell repertoires in COVID-19. Measured with immunoSEQ multiplex PCR; TCRdb has only the in-frame clones, and not every one. The table shows over 45,000 clones, with 89% occurring only once. The sample consisted of peripheral blood. The receptors originated from a woman aged 80 or over with acute or convalescent COVID-19. Each CDR3 is given with its conserved first and last residue. Fields, in order: D gene, J gene, clone size, V gene, CDR3 length, CDR3 protein, CDR3 DNA. The D gene is left open where the match is weak. Expanded clones are given a class, and other clones once, few, many or no size at all.

- | TRBJ1-1 | - | TRBV6-1 | 14 | CASSSSGVFAEAFF | TGTGCCAGCAGTTCATCAGGGGTTTTTGCTGAAGCTTTCTTT
- | TRBJ1-4 | - | TRBV19 | 12 | CASSGGGEKLFF | TGTGCCAGTAGTGGCGGGGGTGAAAAACTGTTTTTT
TRBD2 | TRBJ2-5 | - | TRBV7-2 | 18 | CASSLSTSGGRIQETQYF | TGTGCCAGCAGCTTATCAACTAGCGGGGGTCGAATCCAAGAGACCCAGTACTTC
TRBD2 | TRBJ2-1 | - | TRBV5-1 | 14 | CASSNRFAGDEQFF | TGCGCCAGCAGCAACCGTTTCGCGGGGGATGAGCAGTTCTTC
- | TRBJ2-1 | - | TRBV7-6 | 15 | CASSSTALSYNEQFF | TGTGCCAGCAGCTCCACAGCTCTTTCCTACAATGAGCAGTTCTTC
- | TRBJ2-3 | - | TRBV7-9 | 14 | CASESGVGTDTQYF | TGTGCCAGCGAATCAGGGGTCGGCACAGATACGCAGTATTTT
- | TRBJ2-5 | - | TRBV18 | 13 | CASSTGFQETQYF | TGTGCCAGCTCAACAGGGTTCCAAGAGACCCAGTACTTC
- | TRBJ1-1 | - | TRBV19 | 16 | CASSSVGAGVNTEAFF | TGTGCCAGTAGTTCGGTGGGGGCGGGAGTGAACACTGAAGCTTTCTTT
- | TRBJ1-5 | - | TRBV19 | 15 | CASSEGPGGNQPQHF | TGTGCCAGTAGCGAGGGTCCGGGGGGCAATCAGCCCCAGCATTTT
- | TRBJ1-5 | - | TRBV30 | 13 | CAWSQYSNQPQHF | TGTGCCTGGAGCCAGTATAGCAATCAGCCCCAGCATTTT
TRBD1 | TRBJ1-1 | - | TRBV10-3 | 15 | CAISEKGGTDTEAFF | TGTGCCATCAGTGAAAAAGGGGGCACAGACACTGAAGCTTTCTTT
TRBD1 | TRBJ2-1 | once | TRBV7-9 | 13 | CASGRDSYNEQFF | TGTGCCAGCGGAAGGGACAGCTACAATGAGCAGTTCTTC
- | TRBJ2-5 | - | TRBV5-1 | 15 | CASSLDGDRGETQYF | TGCGCCAGCAGCTTGGATGGGGATAGGGGAGAGACCCAGTACTTC
TRBD2 | TRBJ2-3 | - | TRBV19 | 16 | CASLPGLAGETDTQYF | TGTGCCAGTCTCCCCGGACTAGCGGGGGAGACAGATACGCAGTATTTT
- | TRBJ1-5 | - | TRBV20-1 | 10 | CSAASQPQHF | TGCAGTGCCGCGAGTCAGCCCCAGCATTTT
TRBD1 | TRBJ1-1 | - | TRBV6-5 | 13 | CASRPTGEAEAFF | TGTGCCAGCAGGCCGACAGGGGAGGCTGAAGCTTTCTTT
- | TRBJ2-1 | once | TRBV3-1/TRBV3-2 | 17 | CASSQDGGRSSYNEQFF | TGTGCCAGCAGCCAAGATGGGGGCCGAAGCTCCTACAATGAGCAGTTCTTC
- | TRBJ2-5 | - | TRBV10-1 | 13 | CASSDNTGETQYF | TGCGCCAGCAGTGATAACACGGGGGAGACCCAGTACTTC
- | TRBJ1-2 | - | TRBV3-1/TRBV3-2 | 12 | CASSQEGSGYTF | TGTGCCAGCAGCCAAGAGGGCTCTGGCTACACCTTC
- | TRBJ2-2 | - | TRBV18 | 14 | CASPGVDGTGELFF | TGTGCCAGTCCAGGGGTCGACGGCACCGGGGAGCTGTTTTTT
TRBD2 | TRBJ2-3 | - | TRBV18 | 16 | CASSPPSGGGMDTQYF | TGTGCCAGCTCACCACCTAGCGGGGGCGGGATGGATACGCAGTATTTT
TRBD2 | TRBJ2-3 | - | TRBV18 | 16 | CASSPLAGGPADTQYF | TGTGCCAGCTCTCCCCTCGCGGGGGGGCCTGCAGATACGCAGTATTTT
TRBD1 | TRBJ2-3 | once | TRBV5-4 | 16 | CASSLDRATGIDTQYF | TGTGCCAGCAGTCTCGACAGGGCGACTGGGATTGATACGCAGTATTTT
- | TRBJ1-1 | - | TRBV27 | 16 | CASSLSRAQMNTEAFF | TGTGCCAGCAGTTTAAGCAGGGCCCAAATGAACACTGAAGCTTTCTTT
TRBD2 | TRBJ2-2 | - | TRBV7-2 | 17 | CASSLGLAGVNTGELFF | TGTGCCAGCAGCTTAGGACTAGCGGGGGTGAACACCGGGGAGCTGTTTTTT
- | TRBJ2-2 | - | TRBV18 | 13 | CASSPPSTGELFF | TGTGCCAGCTCCCCTCCGAGCACCGGGGAGCTGTTTTTT
- | TRBJ2-5 | - | TRBV3-1/TRBV3-2 | 15 | CASSAGGGGQETQYF | TGTGCCAGCAGCGCCGGTGGGGGAGGCCAAGAGACCCAGTACTTC
TRBD2 | TRBJ2-1 | - | TRBV10-2 | 19 | CASSRWASGGESSYNEQFF | TGCGCCAGCAGCCGATGGGCTAGCGGGGGGGAGAGCTCCTACAATGAGCAGTTCTTC
- | TRBJ2-1 | - | TRBV5-6 | 14 | CASSFLSSYNEQFF | TGTGCCAGCAGCTTCCTGAGCTCCTACAATGAGCAGTTCTTC
- | TRBJ1-2 | once | TRBV6-2/TRBV6-3 | 12 | CASSSPGYGYTF | TGTGCCAGCAGCAGCCCGGGCTATGGCTACACCTTC
TRBD1 | TRBJ1-1 | - | TRBV19 | 14 | CASSLTGERTEAFF | TGTGCCAGTAGTCTGACAGGGGAGAGGACTGAAGCTTTCTTT
TRBD2 | TRBJ2-7 | - | TRBV13 | 16 | CASSSGLAGDSYEQYF | TGTGCCAGCAGCTCAGGACTAGCGGGGGACTCCTACGAGCAGTACTTC
- | TRBJ1-2 | - | TRBV6-5 | 13 | CAVWEGTNYGYTF | TGTGCCGTCTGGGAGGGTACTAACTATGGCTACACCTTC
- | TRBJ1-1 | - | TRBV30 | 15 | CAWSGGYRVNTEAFF | TGTGCCTGGAGTGGAGGTTACAGGGTGAACACTGAAGCTTTCTTT
TRBD1 | TRBJ2-7 | - | TRBV5-4 | 18 | CASRTDPIGTGLLHEQYF | TGTGCCAGCAGGACCGACCCGATTGGGACAGGGTTGCTCCACGAGCAGTACTTC
TRBD1 | TRBJ1-2 | few | TRBV6-1 | 11 | CASSEADRDTF | TGTGCCAGCAGTGAAGCGGACAGGGACACCTTC
- | TRBJ2-7 | - | TRBV5-1 | 15 | CASSLDAGSSYEQYF | TGCGCCAGCAGCTTGGATGCGGGGAGCTCCTACGAGCAGTACTTC
TRBD1 | TRBJ1-3 | once | TRBV28 | 17 | CASSYPGTAFSGNTIYF | TGTGCCAGCAGCTACCCCGGGACAGCCTTCTCTGGAAACACCATATATTTT
TRBD1 | TRBJ2-7 | - | TRBV19 | 18 | CASSPGGDRVLLGDEQYF | TGTGCCAGCTCTCCAGGAGGGGACAGGGTTTTACTAGGGGACGAGCAGTACTTC
- | TRBJ1-1 | - | TRBV6-5 | 13 | CASSYSLRTEAFF | TGTGCCAGCAGTTACTCCCTCCGCACTGAAGCTTTCTTT
TRBD1 | TRBJ2-7 | - | TRBV18 | 14 | CASSPPDRGNEQYF | TGTGCCAGCTCACCACCGGACAGGGGCAACGAGCAGTACTTC
- | TRBJ1-1 | - | TRBV18 | 13 | CASSTTADTEAFF | TGTGCCAGCTCAACCACCGCGGACACTGAAGCTTTCTTT
TRBD1 | TRBJ2-3 | - | TRBV12-3/TRBV12-4 | 13 | CASRQGSTDTQYF | TGTGCCAGCAGACAGGGGAGCACAGATACGCAGTATTTT